This T cell receptor beta chain was retrieved from a study of PD-1 blockade in classical Hodgkin lymphoma. Study-level information: Patients were administered nivolumab (3 mg/kg intravenously) every 2 weeks. Study findings and constraints: Newly diagnosed patients reportedly had lower baseline TCR diversity than healthy donors. Still unresolved is the cause of the repertoire differences, which may be disease activity or prior therapy.

Time point meaning: cycle 4 day 1 (C4D1), after more than 5 weeks of nivolumab. There was relapse after autologous stem cell transplantation in every patient, and there was variation in brentuximab vedotin exposure. Complete response, partial response or progressive disease made up the best responses. The data were produced by immunoSEQ multiplex PCR, yet TCRdb's version contains in-frame clones alone and is incomplete. The data contain some 17,000 clones, around two thirds of them singletons. Comments on this clone: Antigen: not known.

The V and J ends lost 2 bases and 2 bases respectively, with 8 bases between them. Germline CDR1 MDHEN, CDR2 SYDVKM. This CDR3 is built from 14 residues. The sequence was obtained from a human donor with classical Hodgkin lymphoma. Sequenced material: peripheral blood mononuclear cells (PBMCs), taken before the fourth cycle of nivolumab. The V and J genes are TRBV28 and TRBJ2-3, with D possibly matching TRBD2 (5 bases). DNA of the CDR3: TGTGCCAGCAGTTTAGTGGGAGACACAGATACGCAGTATTTT. This codes for CASSLVGDTDTQYF.